Listed below are T cell receptor beta chains from one sample, sequenced in a study of blood T cell repertoires in COVID-19. This table comes from immunoSEQ multiplex PCR, and its TCRdb copy is limited to in-frame clones, with some not included. The table includes 180,000 or so clones, 82% detected once. Material: peripheral blood. Receptors originate from a woman aged 70-85 years with acute or convalescent COVID-19. CDR3s include the opening cysteine and the closing phenylalanine or tryptophan. The order of the fields is V gene, clone size, J gene, D gene, CDR3 protein, CDR3 DNA. D genes are given only for firm matches. The size field is filled for only some rows; it gives once, few, many or a size class.

>TRBV28|NA|TRBJ2-3|TRBD2
CASSLGLIAGGNTDTQYF
TGTGCCAGCAGTTTGGGCCTGATAGCGGGAGGGAACACAGATACGCAGTATTTT
>TRBV6-5|NA|TRBJ1-3|TRBD1
CASSYGDRPGNTIYF
TGTGCCAGCAGTTACGGGGACAGACCAGGAAACACCATATATTTT
>TRBV7-2|NA|TRBJ2-3|NA
CASRLDAYSSTDTQYF
TGTGCCAGCAGACTAGACGCTTACTCTAGCACAGATACGCAGTATTTT
>TRBV4-3|few|TRBJ1-1|NA
CASSQAPGSDTEAFF
TGCGCCAGCAGCCAAGCCCCAGGTTCGGACACTGAAGCTTTCTTT
>TRBV14|NA|TRBJ2-5|TRBD1
CASSSGTGHQETQYF
TGTGCCAGCAGCTCCGGGACAGGCCACCAAGAGACCCAGTACTTC
>TRBV7-2|NA|TRBJ1-1|NA
CASSFDRYTEAFF
TGTGCCAGCAGCTTCGACAGGTACACTGAAGCTTTCTTT
>TRBV29-1|NA|TRBJ2-2|NA
CSVEDHSNAGELFF
TGCAGCGTTGAAGATCACTCGAACGCCGGGGAGCTGTTTTTT
>TRBV19|NA|TRBJ2-1|TRBD1
CASSGSPAGGLYNEQFF
TGTGCCAGTAGTGGATCTCCGGCAGGGGGTTTGTACAATGAGCAGTTCTTC
>TRBV4-3|NA|TRBJ2-1|NA
CASSQDQRPLYNEQFF
TGCGCCAGCAGCCAAGATCAGCGGCCTCTCTACAATGAGCAGTTCTTC
>TRBV6-5|NA|TRBJ1-2|NA
CASRRDLSFYGYTF
TGTGCCAGCAGGCGGGACCTGAGTTTCTATGGCTACACCTTC
>TRBV7-9|NA|TRBJ1-5|NA
CASSLQGEGQPQHF
TGTGCCAGCAGCTTACAAGGGGAGGGTCAGCCCCAGCATTTT
>TRBV7-2|NA|TRBJ2-2|NA
CASSQKLGSGELFF
TGTGCCAGCAGCCAGAAACTAGGGTCCGGGGAGCTGTTTTTT
>TRBV10-3|NA|TRBJ2-3|TRBD2
CALRPGSGRGPTDTQYF
TGTGCCCTCCGTCCGGGCAGCGGGAGAGGTCCCACAGATACGCAGTATTTT
>TRBV3-1/TRBV3-2|NA|TRBJ2-1|NA
CASSQGVRQGNEQFF
TGTGCCAGCAGCCAAGGGGTAAGGCAGGGGAATGAGCAGTTCTTC
>TRBV11-2|NA|TRBJ2-1|TRBD1
CASSSGTDSYNEQFF
TGTGCCAGCAGCTCGGGGACAGATTCCTACAATGAGCAGTTCTTC
>TRBV7-2|NA|TRBJ2-6|TRBD2
CASSSSGRASGANVLTF
TGTGCCAGCAGCTCTAGCGGGAGGGCCTCTGGGGCCAACGTCCTGACTTTC
>TRBV5-1|few|TRBJ1-2|TRBD1
CASSAQGDYGYTF
TGCGCCAGCAGCGCGCAGGGGGACTATGGCTACACCTTC